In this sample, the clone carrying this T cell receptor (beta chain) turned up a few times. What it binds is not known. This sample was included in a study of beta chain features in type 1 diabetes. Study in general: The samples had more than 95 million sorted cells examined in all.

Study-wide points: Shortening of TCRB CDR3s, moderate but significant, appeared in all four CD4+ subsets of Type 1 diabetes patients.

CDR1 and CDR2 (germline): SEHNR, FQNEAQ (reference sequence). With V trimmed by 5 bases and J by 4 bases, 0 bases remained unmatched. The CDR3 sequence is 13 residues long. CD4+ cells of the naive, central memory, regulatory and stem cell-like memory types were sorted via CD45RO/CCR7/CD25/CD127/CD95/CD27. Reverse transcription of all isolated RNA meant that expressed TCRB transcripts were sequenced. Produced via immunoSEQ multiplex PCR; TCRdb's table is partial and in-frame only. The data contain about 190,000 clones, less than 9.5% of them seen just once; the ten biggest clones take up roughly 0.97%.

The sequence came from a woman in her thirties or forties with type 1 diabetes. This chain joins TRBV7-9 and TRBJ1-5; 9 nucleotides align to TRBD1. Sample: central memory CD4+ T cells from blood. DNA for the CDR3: TGTGCCAGCAGCGGGACAGGGAATCAGCCCCAGCATTTT. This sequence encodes CASSGTGNQPQHF. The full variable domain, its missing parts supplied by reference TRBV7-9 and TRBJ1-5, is DTGVSQNPRHKITKRGQNVTFRCDPISEHNRLYWYRQTLGQGPEFLTYFQNEAQLEKSRLLSDRFSAERPKGSFSTLEIQRTEQGDSAMYLCASSGTGNQPQHFGDGTRLSIL.